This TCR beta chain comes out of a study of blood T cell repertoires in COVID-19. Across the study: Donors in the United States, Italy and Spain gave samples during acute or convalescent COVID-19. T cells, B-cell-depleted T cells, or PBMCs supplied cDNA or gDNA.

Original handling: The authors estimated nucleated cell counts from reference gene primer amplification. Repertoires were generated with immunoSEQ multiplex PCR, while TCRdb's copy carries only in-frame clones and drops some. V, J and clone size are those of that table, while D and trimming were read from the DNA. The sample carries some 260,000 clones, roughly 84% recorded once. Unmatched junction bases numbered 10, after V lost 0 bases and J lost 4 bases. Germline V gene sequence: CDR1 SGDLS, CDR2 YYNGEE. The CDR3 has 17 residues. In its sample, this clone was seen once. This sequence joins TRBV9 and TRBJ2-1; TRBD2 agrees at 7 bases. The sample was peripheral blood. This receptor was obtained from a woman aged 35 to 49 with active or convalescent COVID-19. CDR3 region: CASSVAASGATYNEQFF. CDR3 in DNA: TGTGCCAGCAGCGTAGCTGCCAGCGGGGCTACTTACAATGAGCAGTTCTTC. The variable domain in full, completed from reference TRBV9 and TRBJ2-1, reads DSGVTQTPKHLITATGQRVTLRCSPRSGDLSVYWYQQSLDQGLQFLIQYYNGEERAKGNILERFSAQQFPDLHSELNLSSLELGDSALYFCASSVAASGATYNEQFFGPGTRLTVL.